What follows are 21 T cell receptor beta chains derived from one specimen sequenced in a study of T cell changes during pregnancy in multiple sclerosis. Clones were read by immunoSEQ multiplex PCR, and TCRdb kept only the in-frame ones, dropping some. The table records about 38,000 clones, 85% to 95% of them present only once. Sequencing was performed on CD4+ T cells from peripheral blood mononuclear cells, taken in the second trimester of pregnancy. All receptors derive from a female donor with multiple sclerosis, enrolled in a pregnancy study.

J is TRBJ2-2 and V is TRBV5-8; D perhaps matches TRBD1 (6 bases). This CDR3 is built from 15 residues. Germline-derived CDR1 and CDR2 are SGHTS and YDEGEE. V lost 1 base and J 3 bases, leaving 10 bases between the germline ends. The CDR3 spells CASSLLGAYTGELFF. The CDR3 coding sequence is TGTGCCAGCAGCTTGCTGGGGGCTTACACCGGGGAGCTGTTTTTT.

The chain carries TRBV25-1 and TRBJ2-1, with D tentatively TRBD2 (6 bases). Germline lookup yields CDR1 MGHDK and CDR2 SYGVNS. Trimming cost V 1 base and J 8 bases, with 6 bases left between them. The CDR3 is 12 residues long. The CDR3 DNA follows: TGTGCCAGCAGTGAATGGGGGGATGAGCAGTTCTTC. This gives the protein CASSEWGDEQFF.

The chain is built from TRBV2 and TRBJ2-5, with 8 positions matching TRBD2. The CDR3 sequence is 12 residues long. V lost 7 bases and J lost 9; bases outside the gene matches: 7. The V gene's germline CDR1 is SNHLY and CDR2 FYNNEI. The CDR3 DNA follows: TGTGCCAGCACCGGGACTAGTCATGCCCAGTACTTC. It is translated as CASTGTSHAQYF.

The CDR3 protein is CASSAALAGGPDTQYF. CDR3 nucleotides: TGCGCCAGCAGCGCCGCGTTGGCGGGGGGTCCAGATACGCAGTATTTT. The chain links TRBV5-1 to TRBJ2-3; 8 nucleotides line up with TRBD2. Trimming cost V 4 bases and J 4 bases; bases outside gene matches: 11. CDR3 length: 16 amino acids. Germline CDR1 and CDR2: SGHRS and YFSETQ.

The chain employs TRBV4-1 and TRBJ2-3; no reliable D call. Germline-derived CDR1 and CDR2 are MGHRA and YSYEKL. Trimming removed 1 base from V and 4 bases from J, with 15 bases in between. The CDR3 has 16 amino acids. CDR3 amino acids: CASSQANGLEADTQYF. CDR3 nucleotide sequence: TGCGCCAGCAGCCAAGCTAACGGCTTAGAGGCAGATACGCAGTATTTT.

This clone was seen only once. The chain is built from TRBV7-2 and TRBJ1-4; maybe TRBD1 (5 bases). Trimming cost V 5 bases and J 10 bases, with 20 bases left between them. This CDR3 comprises 15 residues. Germline CDR1 is SGHTA and CDR2 is FQGNSA. CDR3 region: CASSPGGSLGGKLFF. Here the CDR3 DNA reads TGTGCCAGCAGCCCTGGCGGGAGCCTGGGGGGAAAACTGTTTTTT.

CDR3 amino acids: CASRVAGSTDTQYF. For the CDR3, the DNA is TGTGCCAGCAGAGTAGCGGGGAGCACAGATACGCAGTATTTT. The chain employs TRBV5-5 and TRBJ2-3, with TRBD2 matching over 8 bases. The CDR3 consists of 14 residues. V gave up 5 bases and J gave up 0 bases; unmatched junction bases: 2. Germline V gene lookup returns CDR1 SGHKS and CDR2 YYEKEE (reference sequence).

This clone was seen a single time. The chain couples TRBV6-1 to TRBJ1-5; D not resolved. Trimming pared 10 bases from V and 2 bases from J, leaving 12 bases between. This CDR3 has 13 residues. Germline V gene data show CDR1 as MNHNS and CDR2 as SASEGT. The CDR3: CATSETGNQPQHF. The CDR3 DNA follows: TGTGCCACCTCCGAAACGGGCAATCAGCCCCAGCATTTT.

V is TRBV9 and J is TRBJ2-1; tentative D call: TRBD1 (6 bases). CDR3 length equals 15 residues. V was cut by 0 bases and J by 7 bases, with 14 bases left in between. Per the germline V gene, CDR1 is SGDLS and CDR2 is YYNGEE. The CDR3 region is CASSVAGDLGNEQFF. CDR3 nucleotide sequence: TGTGCCAGCAGCGTAGCAGGGGACCTAGGGAATGAGCAGTTCTTC.

The V and J genes are TRBV12-5 and TRBJ1-1; the D gene is possibly TRBD1 (6 bases). V was pared by 5 bases and J by 1 base, with 17 bases between. Germline values: CDR1 LGHNT, CDR2 FRNRAP. The CDR3 spans 16 residues. The CDR3 DNA reads TGTGCTAGTGGTCCATCGGGGGGCGGACCGAACACTGAAGCTTTCTTT. Protein: CASGPSGGGPNTEAFF.

The chain employs TRBV5-1 and TRBJ2-7, with 10 bases fitting TRBD1. The CDR3 spans 15 residues. Losses at the gene ends were 0 bases for V and 9 bases for J; bases not matched to a gene: 9. Per the germline V gene, CDR1 is SGHRS and CDR2 is YFSETQ. The CDR3 region is CASSLAGTGVESQYF. The CDR3 DNA follows: TGCGCCAGCAGCTTGGCCGGGACAGGGGTAGAGTCGCAGTACTTC.

This clone was observed a handful of times. The chain employs TRBV5-4 and TRBJ1-1; 9 bases fit TRBD1. Germline trimming cut 1 base from V and 4 bases from J; bases unmatched to any gene: 2. This CDR3 has 14 residues. CDR1 and CDR2 from the germline V gene are SGHNT and YYREEE (reference sequence). The CDR3 sequence is CASSLRTGVTEAFF. The CDR3 region has the DNA TGTGCCAGCAGCTTGAGGACAGGGGTCACTGAAGCTTTCTTT. The whole variable domain, remainder taken from reference TRBV5-4 and TRBJ1-1, is ETGVTQSPTHLIKTRGQQVTLRCSSQSGHNTVSWYQQALGQGPQFIFQYYREEENGRGNFPPRFSGLQFPNYSSELNVNALELDDSALYLCASSLRTGVTEAFFGQGTRLTVV.

The chain is built from TRBV7-2 and TRBJ2-7, with 7 bases lining up with TRBD2. This CDR3 contains 15 residues. Germline CDR1 is SGHTA and CDR2 is FQGNSA. V dropped 4 bases and J dropped 3; count of bases not matched to a gene: 9. The CDR3 is CASSSRQPGGYEQYF. The CDR3 nucleotides read TGTGCCAGCAGCTCGAGACAACCGGGGGGCTACGAGCAGTACTTC.

The CDR3 region has the DNA TGTGCCAGCAGCTTAGGAGGAGGGAACACTGAAGCTTTCTTT. Its translation: CASSLGGGNTEAFF. J is TRBJ1-1 and V is TRBV5-4; D ambiguous. The CDR3 extends over 14 amino acids. The germline gives CDR1 SGHNT, CDR2 YYREEE (reference sequence). The V and J ends lost 2 bases and 1 base respectively, with 9 bases between them.

The genes are TRBV29-1 and TRBJ2-7, with D perhaps matching TRBD2 (5 bases). The CDR3 has 13 residues. Trimming removed 4 bases from V and 3 bases from J, with 13 bases in between. The germline CDR1 and CDR2 sequences are SQVTM and ANQGSEA. CDR3: CSVVSGGNYEQYF. CDR3 bases: TGCAGCGTTGTGTCTGGAGGCAACTACGAGCAGTACTTC.

The CDR3 is CAITRGGPEVYEQYF. CDR3 DNA: TGTGCCATCACGAGGGGAGGCCCCGAGGTTTACGAGCAGTACTTC. The chain combines TRBV10-3 with TRBJ2-7, with D tentatively TRBD2 (6 bases). Trimming removed 7 bases at V and 4 bases at J, with 20 bases between. CDR3 length equals 15 residues. CDR1 is ENHRY, CDR2 SYGVKD, per germline.

This clone was observed a handful of times. This sequence joins TRBV6-6 and TRBJ2-2; D gene uncertain. Germline values: CDR1 MNHNY, CDR2 SVGAGI (reference sequence). Trimming removed 5 bases from V and 2 bases from J, with 9 bases in between. The CDR3 sequence is 14 residues long. CDR3 nucleotide sequence: TGTGCCAGCAGTGGGCCAAAAAACACCGGGGAGCTGTTTTTT. This sequence encodes CASSGPKNTGELFF.

The chain links TRBV5-1 to TRBJ2-1; 16 nucleotides align to TRBD2. From germline, CDR1 is SGHRS and CDR2 YFSETQ. The ends lost 3 bases at V and 10 bases at J; junction bases unmatched: 4. The CDR3 length is 15 residues. The CDR3 DNA follows: TGCGCCAGCAGCTGGGGACTAGCGGGGGGGCGGGAGCAGTTCTTC. The encoded protein is CASSWGLAGGREQFF.

This clone has only one observation. V and J are TRBV2 and TRBJ2-2; 7 nucleotides agree with TRBD2. V was pared by 4 bases and J by 1 base, with 6 bases of the junction left unmatched. Germline CDR1 SNHLY, CDR2 FYNNEI. The CDR3 has 16 amino acids. The CDR3 loop is CASSGDERGNTGELFF. CDR3 DNA sequence: TGTGCCAGCAGTGGGGACGAGCGGGGGAACACCGGGGAGCTGTTTTTT.

This chain uses TRBV29-1 with TRBJ2-1, with 8 nucleotides matching TRBD2. The CDR3 runs to 18 residues. Germline V lookup: CDR1 SQVTM, CDR2 ANQGSEA. J lost 3 bases, V lost 3 bases, and 16 bases had no gene match. The CDR3 DNA reads TGCAGCGTTGAGCCCCTTGAGCGGGAGCGCTCCGGCTACAATGAGCAGTTCTTC. Protein sequence: CSVEPLERERSGYNEQFF.

This chain links TRBV7-2 with TRBJ2-1; tentative D call: TRBD2 (6 bases). Germline CDR1 reads SGHTA; CDR2 reads FQGNSA. Trimming took 4 bases from V and 9 from J, leaving 16 bases between them. The CDR3 runs 14 residues. The CDR3 nucleotides are TGTGCCAGCAGCTCCGACCCTCGGGAGTCTGAGCAGTTCTTC. Residues: CASSSDPRESEQFF.